This T cell receptor beta chain was sequenced for a study of blood T cell repertoires in COVID-19. Study overall: Researchers got acute and convalescent COVID-19 samples from the United States, Italy and Spain.

Here immunoSEQ multiplex PCR was the method, and the copy in TCRdb shows in-frame clones only, minus some. The top ten clones hold around 6% of a sample with almost 200,000 clones, roughly 80% of them seen once. The Seattle patients joined while their infection was active and were tracked longitudinally afterward. The CDR3 runs 17 residues. V lost 0 bases and J lost 1; bases outside the gene matches: 5. CDR1 and CDR2 from the germline V gene are SGHTA and FQGNSA. The chain carries TRBV7-2 and TRBJ2-7; the match to TRBD2 covers 11 bases. Sequencing used peripheral blood. The receptor was isolated from a woman in her thirties or forties with COVID-19, enrolled during active disease. CDR3 sequence: CASSLAGLAGDSYEQYF. The CDR3 nucleotides are TGTGCCAGCAGCTTAGCTGGACTAGCGGGCGATTCCTACGAGCAGTACTTC.